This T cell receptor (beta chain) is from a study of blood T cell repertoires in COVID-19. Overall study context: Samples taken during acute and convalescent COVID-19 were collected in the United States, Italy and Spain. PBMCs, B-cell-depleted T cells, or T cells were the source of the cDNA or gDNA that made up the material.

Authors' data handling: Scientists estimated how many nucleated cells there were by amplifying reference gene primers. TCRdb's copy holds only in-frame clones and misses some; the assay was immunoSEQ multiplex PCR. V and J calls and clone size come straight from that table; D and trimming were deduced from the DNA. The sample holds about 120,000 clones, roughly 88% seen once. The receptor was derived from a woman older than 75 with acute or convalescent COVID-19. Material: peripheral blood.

CDR3 in DNA: TGTGCCAGCAGCTTCGGGACAGGTTATGGCTACACCTTC. Encoded protein: CASSFGTGYGYTF. V gene TRBV7-6 combines with J gene TRBJ1-2, with 8 bases matching TRBD1. This CDR3 contains 13 residues. V shed 3 bases and J 5 bases; nucleotides not matched to a gene: 2. CDR1 is SGHVS and CDR2 is FNYEAQ in the germline V gene.